The sequence of this TCR beta chain was determined in a study of T-cell reconstitution after alpha-beta-depleted transplantation in children. Whole-study findings and limits: Reports say that about two months after transplant, the alpha-beta T cells came out of several hundred graft clones that had expanded. One year post-transplant, T-cell counts and diversity were largely derived from T cells produced anew. Elevated TCRbeta diversity at day 60 was traced, in some patients, to surviving recipient T cells and thymic progenitors.

The CDR3 runs 17 residues. CDR1 is KGHDR and CDR2 is SFDVKD in the germline V gene. The V and J ends lost 5 bases and 0 bases respectively, with 15 bases between them. The authors prepared the TCRbeta library with unique molecular identifiers. TCRdb used MiXCR to reprocess the PCR reads, holding one entry per CDR3 protein. Of some 440,000 distinct CDR3 sequences in the sample, under 20% were seen once. This clonotype was detected a few times. Its specificity is not known. This clonotype originated in a boy younger than two who had a stem cell transplant for Wiskott-Aldrich syndrome, so the T cells may come from the graft donor. This chain connects TRBV24-1 to TRBJ2-2, with D possibly called TRBD1 or TRBD2 (5 bases each). The sample in question was PBMCs, mostly from graft donor cells, obtained 360 days after TCRalphabeta/CD19-depleted stem cell transplant. This CDR3 is CATSAPGRTANTGELFF. The CDR3 region has the DNA TGTGCCACCAGTGCTCCGGGACGGACGGCGAACACCGGGGAGCTGTTTTTT.